This T cell receptor (beta chain) was captured in a study of cytomegalovirus exposure and HLA in healthy donors. The wider study: Caucasian-associated ancestry cluster membership applied to under 85% of around 400 genotyped donors.

Notes on the study in general: Presence/absence comparisons presumed near-even sequencing depth among donors. Sequencing artifact likely explains a cluster of highly shared sequence variants. The majority of CMV-associated TCR beta chains were reported as apparently HLA-restricted in a later analysis.

This CDR3 is 16 amino acids long. The V end was cut by 1 base, the J end by 5 bases, with 17 bases between. Germline V gene lookup returns CDR1 SGHVS and CDR2 FNYEAQ. 60 Vbeta and 13 Jbeta primers were used in PCR. The data were produced by immunoSEQ multiplex PCR, yet TCRdb's version contains in-frame clones alone and is incomplete. In the table there are about 160,000 clones, around 83% of which are singletons. With regard to this clone: Its specificity is unknown.

V and J are TRBV7-6 and TRBJ2-5; TRBD2 might be the D (5 bases). The sequencing sample was made of PBMCs. The sequence was collected from a man in his late teens or twenties in good health and CMV-seropositive. The CDR3 DNA is TGTGCCAGCAGCTTAGAACCGGGATCCGGGTGGGAGACCCAGTACTTC. Translation: CASSLEPGSGWETQYF. The whole variable domain, remainder taken from reference TRBV7-6 and TRBJ2-5, is GAGVSQSPRYKVTKRGQDVALRCDPISGHVSLYWYRQALGQGPEFLTYFNYEAQQDKSGLPNDRFSAERPEGSISTLTIQRTEQRDSAMYRCASSLEPGSGWETQYFGPGTRLLVL.